These T cell receptor beta chains were read from a single sample in a study of cytomegalovirus exposure and HLA in healthy donors. Produced via immunoSEQ multiplex PCR; TCRdb's table is partial and in-frame only. The sample holds some 120,000 clones, roughly 83% seen once. Sequenced sample: PBMCs. The receptors derive from a man aged 18-30 years in good health and CMV-seronegative. CDR3s include the opening cysteine and the closing phenylalanine or tryptophan. D genes are given only for firm matches. The size entry is marked missing in some rows and otherwise reads once, few, many or a size class.

size: few
V: TRBV2
D: TRBD2
J: TRBJ2-7
DNA: TGTGCCAGTTTACCTAGCGGGAAGTACGAGCAGTACTTC
CDR3: CASLPSGKYEQYF

size: NA
V: TRBV18
D: NA
J: TRBJ1-2
DNA: TGTGCCAGCTCACCGGGCCAAATCTTCTCCGGGGTGAACTATGGCTACACCTTC
CDR3: CASSPGQIFSGVNYGYTF

size: NA
V: TRBV9
D: TRBD2
J: TRBJ2-1
DNA: TGTGCCAGCAGCTCCGGGGTGCCAGCGGGATTTGAGCAGTTCTTC
CDR3: CASSSGVPAGFEQFF

size: NA
V: TRBV11-1
D: NA
J: TRBJ2-1
DNA: TGTGCCAGCAGCAGAATAACAGGCTTCTCCTACAATGAGCAGTTCTTC
CDR3: CASSRITGFSYNEQFF

size: NA
V: TRBV5-1
D: NA
J: TRBJ1-2
DNA: TGCGCCAGCAGCCCGGACGGGGGGAGCTATGGCTACACCTTC
CDR3: CASSPDGGSYGYTF

size: NA
V: TRBV15
D: TRBD1
J: TRBJ1-1
DNA: TGTGCCACCTTAACAGGGGGCCTGGGTACTGAAGCTTTCTTT
CDR3: CATLTGGLGTEAFF

size: NA
V: TRBV6-5
D: TRBD2
J: TRBJ2-7
DNA: TGTGCCAGCAGTTACTCGAGTAGCGGGAGCTCCTACGAGCAGTACTTC
CDR3: CASSYSSSGSSYEQYF

size: NA
V: TRBV30
D: TRBD1
J: TRBJ1-2
DNA: TGTGCCTGGAGTGTACTTACAGGGGCGATCTATGGCTACACCTTC
CDR3: CAWSVLTGAIYGYTF

size: NA
V: TRBV6-5
D: NA
J: TRBJ1-2
DNA: TGTGCCAGCAGTTACTCGGGCCAGGGTGGCTACACCTTC
CDR3: CASSYSGQGGYTF

size: NA
V: TRBV5-1
D: TRBD2
J: TRBJ2-1
DNA: TGCGCCAGCAGCCGGACTAGCGGGAAGTACAATGAGCAGTTCTTC
CDR3: CASSRTSGKYNEQFF

size: few
V: TRBV25-1
D: TRBD2
J: TRBJ2-7
DNA: TGTGCCAGCAGTGCCGGGACTAGCGACGAGCAGTACTTC
CDR3: CASSAGTSDEQYF

size: NA
V: TRBV4-2
D: NA
J: TRBJ2-3
DNA: TGTGCCAGCAGCCAAGAGGTACTCGCCACAGATACGCAGTATTTT
CDR3: CASSQEVLATDTQYF

size: few
V: TRBV19
D: TRBD1
J: TRBJ1-1
DNA: TGTGTCACTTTCGACAGGGTAAGCACTGAAGCTTTCTTT
CDR3: CVTFDRVSTEAFF

size: NA
V: TRBV5-8
D: TRBD2
J: TRBJ2-1
DNA: TGTGCCAGCAGTTCGAAGACTAGCGGGAGGACCAGCTCCTACAATGAGCAGTTCTTC
CDR3: CASSSKTSGRTSSYNEQFF

size: NA
V: TRBV6-6
D: TRBD1
J: TRBJ1-5
DNA: TGTGCCAGCAGTAAACTGACAGGGCCATCCCAGCATTTT
CDR3: CASSKLTGPSQHF

size: NA
V: TRBV4-1
D: NA
J: TRBJ1-3
DNA: TGCGCCAGCAGCCAAGATCACCGGACTTCTGGAAACACCATATATTTT
CDR3: CASSQDHRTSGNTIYF

size: NA
V: TRBV29-1
D: TRBD2
J: TRBJ2-7
DNA: TGCAGCGGAACTAGCGGCGCCTACGAGCAGTACTTC
CDR3: CSGTSGAYEQYF

size: NA
V: TRBV19
D: TRBD2
J: TRBJ2-1
DNA: TGTGCCAGTATGATGTCTAGCGGCTCCTACAATGAGCAGTTCTTC
CDR3: CASMMSSGSYNEQFF

size: NA
V: TRBV7-9
D: TRBD2
J: TRBJ2-1
DNA: TGTTCCAGCAAGGGGCCCGGTAGGGCGGGAGGATCCTACAATGAGCAGTTCTTC
CDR3: CSSKGPGRAGGSYNEQFF

size: NA
V: TRBV9
D: NA
J: TRBJ2-3
DNA: TGTGCCAGCAGCGTAGTGGAGACTAGTCTTACCCACTTT
CDR3: CASSVVETSLTHF

size: NA
V: TRBV5-1
D: NA
J: TRBJ1-4
DNA: TGCGCCAGCACGACGGTGGGGGGTGAAAAACTGTTTTTT
CDR3: CASTTVGGEKLFF

size: NA
V: TRBV4-3
D: NA
J: TRBJ1-6
DNA: TGCGCCAGCAGCTCCTCGACAGACTATAATTCACCCCTCCACTTT
CDR3: CASSSSTDYNSPLHF

size: few
V: TRBV7-2
D: NA
J: TRBJ2-2
DNA: TGTGCCAGCAGCTTAGGGGACTTTAACACCGGGGAGCTGTTTTTT
CDR3: CASSLGDFNTGELFF

size: NA
V: TRBV11-2
D: NA
J: TRBJ2-1
DNA: TGTGCCAGCAGCCGTCAGGTCGAGCAGTTCTTC
CDR3: CASSRQVEQFF

size: NA
V: TRBV4-2
D: TRBD2
J: TRBJ2-7
DNA: TGTGCCAGCAGCCAAGCCCTAGCGGGAGGCACCTTCTACGAGCAGTACTTC
CDR3: CASSQALAGGTFYEQYF

size: NA
V: TRBV7-2
D: TRBD1
J: TRBJ2-3
DNA: TGTGCCAGCAGCCCAAGGACAGGGCTAGGGGATACGCAGTATTTT
CDR3: CASSPRTGLGDTQYF

size: NA
V: TRBV10-3
D: NA
J: TRBJ1-2
DNA: TGTGCCATCACTCTCGACAGTTTCTATGGCTACACCTTC
CDR3: CAITLDSFYGYTF

size: few
V: TRBV6-1
D: TRBD1
J: TRBJ1-5
DNA: TGTGCCAGCAGTGCTCAGGACAGGGGGCGCCGTCAGCCCCAGCATTTT
CDR3: CASSAQDRGRRQPQHF

size: NA
V: TRBV7-9
D: TRBD1
J: TRBJ1-1
DNA: TGTGCCAGCAGCTTAGGGGGTGCTGGACAGGGCACTGAAGCTTTCTTT
CDR3: CASSLGGAGQGTEAFF

size: NA
V: TRBV19
D: NA
J: TRBJ1-2
DNA: TGTGCCAGTAGGCCCCCCGGGGGGAATTATGGCTACACCTTC
CDR3: CASRPPGGNYGYTF

size: NA
V: TRBV28
D: TRBD2
J: TRBJ2-7
DNA: TGTGCCAGCATGGGGGAGGGCCGCGCGCAGTACTTC
CDR3: CASMGEGRAQYF

size: NA
V: TRBV6-1
D: NA
J: TRBJ1-2
DNA: TGTGCCAGCAGTTTAACCGGGGGGGGAAACTATGGCTACACCTTC
CDR3: CASSLTGGGNYGYTF

size: NA
V: TRBV2
D: TRBD1
J: TRBJ1-5
DNA: TGTGCCAGCATGGGACAGACAAGTGCCCAGCATTTT
CDR3: CASMGQTSAQHF

size: NA
V: TRBV6-4
D: NA
J: TRBJ2-2
DNA: TGTGCCAGCAGTAGCGGCACCGGGGAGCTGTTTTTT
CDR3: CASSSGTGELFF

size: few
V: TRBV7-9
D: NA
J: TRBJ1-4
DNA: TGTGCCAGCAGCGGGTCAGGGGAAACTAATGAAAAACTGTTTTTT
CDR3: CASSGSGETNEKLFF

size: NA
V: TRBV6-1
D: NA
J: TRBJ2-2
DNA: TGTGCCAGCAGTCCACAATGGAACACCGGGGAGCTGTTTTTT
CDR3: CASSPQWNTGELFF

size: once
V: TRBV6-5
D: NA
J: TRBJ1-2
DNA: TGTGCCAGCAGTCCTCAGGGAAACTATGGCTACACCTTC
CDR3: CASSPQGNYGYTF

size: NA
V: TRBV5-6
D: NA
J: TRBJ2-1
DNA: TGTGCCAGCAGCTTGGTTCGGCTAGCTGCCTACAATGAGCAGTTCTTC
CDR3: CASSLVRLAAYNEQFF

size: NA
V: TRBV7-2
D: NA
J: TRBJ2-1
DNA: TGTGCCAGCGGAGCCGGGACATACTACAATGAGCAGTTCTTC
CDR3: CASGAGTYYNEQFF

size: NA
V: TRBV6-5
D: TRBD1
J: TRBJ2-7
DNA: TGTGCCAGCAGTTCGGCTCAGGGGGCGAGCTACGAGCAGTACTTC
CDR3: CASSSAQGASYEQYF

size: few
V: TRBV4-3
D: NA
J: TRBJ2-2
DNA: TGCGCCAGCAGCCAAGATCCTAGCGTCACCGGGGAGCTGTTTTTT
CDR3: CASSQDPSVTGELFF

size: NA
V: TRBV9
D: TRBD2
J: TRBJ2-7
DNA: TGTGCCAGCAGCAAGCGGCTAGCGGGAGACGAGCAGTACTTC
CDR3: CASSKRLAGDEQYF

size: NA
V: TRBV5-1
D: NA
J: TRBJ2-1
DNA: TGCGCCAGCAGCTTGGAAGGGAGCTCCTACAATGAGCAGTTCTTC
CDR3: CASSLEGSSYNEQFF

size: NA
V: TRBV5-1
D: TRBD2
J: TRBJ2-3
DNA: TGCGCCAGCAGCTTGGTGAGCGGGAGTGATACGCAGTATTTT
CDR3: CASSLVSGSDTQYF

size: NA
V: TRBV4-1
D: NA
J: TRBJ2-1
DNA: TGCGCCAGCAGCCAAGAAGGCGGGCGTGGCTACAATGAGCAGTTCTTC
CDR3: CASSQEGGRGYNEQFF

size: NA
V: TRBV11-2
D: TRBD1
J: TRBJ2-7
DNA: TGTGCCAGCAGCTCGTCCTCGGGACAGGGTTACGAGCAGTACTTC
CDR3: CASSSSSGQGYEQYF

size: NA
V: TRBV4-3
D: TRBD2
J: TRBJ2-2
DNA: TGCGCCAGCAGCCCTGTAGCGGGGCCGGGCACCGGGGAGCTGTTTTTT
CDR3: CASSPVAGPGTGELFF

size: few
V: TRBV15
D: NA
J: TRBJ1-1
DNA: TGTGCCACCAGCAGAGGCAGGGGCATGAACACTGAAGCTTTCTTT
CDR3: CATSRGRGMNTEAFF

size: NA
V: TRBV5-4
D: TRBD1
J: TRBJ2-1
DNA: TGTGCCAGCAGCCTGAGGACAGGGAGTAGTGAGCAGTTCTTC
CDR3: CASSLRTGSSEQFF

size: NA
V: TRBV18
D: NA
J: TRBJ2-7
DNA: TGTGCCAGCTCACCTGCAGGATCCTACGAGCAGTACTTC
CDR3: CASSPAGSYEQYF

size: few
V: TRBV7-9
D: TRBD1
J: TRBJ1-2
DNA: TGTGCCAGCAGCTCACAGGGGGCGGGCGGCTACACCTTC
CDR3: CASSSQGAGGYTF

size: NA
V: TRBV6-1
D: NA
J: TRBJ1-2
DNA: TGTGCCAGCAGTGAACGCCAGGGCTTGGATGGCTACACCTTC
CDR3: CASSERQGLDGYTF

size: NA
V: TRBV5-1
D: NA
J: TRBJ1-2
DNA: TGCGCCAGCAGCTTGGAGGAGAGCTATGGCTACACCTTC
CDR3: CASSLEESYGYTF

size: NA
V: TRBV27
D: NA
J: TRBJ1-1
DNA: TGTGCCAGCAGTTTAGGAGGTGGCACTGAAGCTTTCTTT
CDR3: CASSLGGGTEAFF

size: NA
V: TRBV19
D: NA
J: TRBJ1-3
DNA: TGTGCCAGTAGTTCGCAGACTGGAAACACCATATATTTT
CDR3: CASSSQTGNTIYF

size: NA
V: TRBV9
D: NA
J: TRBJ2-1
DNA: TGTGCCAGCAGCGTAGAGGGGGGCGGGGGATCCTACAATGAGCAGTTCTTC
CDR3: CASSVEGGGGSYNEQFF

size: NA
V: TRBV30
D: TRBD2
J: TRBJ2-1
DNA: TGTGCCTGGAGTCAGGGGACTAGCGGTTTTGGGAATGAGCAGTTCTTC
CDR3: CAWSQGTSGFGNEQFF

size: NA
V: TRBV11-1
D: TRBD2
J: TRBJ2-1
DNA: TGTGCCAGCAGCTTAATGAGACTAGCCCCTTACAATGAGCAGTTCTTC
CDR3: CASSLMRLAPYNEQFF

size: NA
V: TRBV13
D: TRBD1
J: TRBJ1-2
DNA: TGTGCCAGCAGCTCCGAAGGGGGACAGGGGCTCCGGCAGTCATATGGCTACACCTTC
CDR3: CASSSEGGQGLRQSYGYTF

size: NA
V: TRBV14
D: NA
J: TRBJ1-5
DNA: TGTGCCAGCAGCCAGGGCCTCTATAAGCCCCAGCATTTT
CDR3: CASSQGLYKPQHF